A selection of T cell receptor beta chains follows, all from one sample in a study of blood T cell repertoires in COVID-19. Profiling relied on immunoSEQ multiplex PCR, and the TCRdb table lists in-frame clones only, not all of them. The top ten hold 4.5% to 5.5% of the sample, which has 200,000 to 250,000 clones, about 81% seen once. Sequenced material: peripheral blood. The receptors here all came from a woman in her 70s with COVID-19, enrolled during active disease. CDR3s include the opening cysteine and the closing phenylalanine or tryptophan. The D gene is left open where the match is weak. Rows may omit the clone size; those that give it use once, few, many or a size class.

J gene: TRBJ2-2
V gene: TRBV27
clone size: once
D gene: NA
CDR3 DNA: TGTGCCAGCAGGCAGGGGCAACGGAACACCGGGGAGCTGTTTTTT
CDR3 protein: CASRQGQRNTGELFF

J gene: TRBJ2-7
V gene: TRBV3-1/TRBV3-2
clone size: few
D gene: NA
CDR3 DNA: TGTGCCAGCAGCCCCCGAGCCTACGAGCAGTACTTC
CDR3 protein: CASSPRAYEQYF

J gene: TRBJ1-2
V gene: TRBV7-2
clone size: few
D gene: TRBD1
CDR3 DNA: TGTGCCAGCAGCTTAGCACAGGGGGCTTGGTATGGCTACACCTTC
CDR3 protein: CASSLAQGAWYGYTF

J gene: TRBJ2-3
V gene: TRBV28
clone size: NA
D gene: TRBD1
CDR3 DNA: TGTGCCAGCAGTTTATTAGGACAGGGGGCACTCACAGATACGCAGTATTTT
CDR3 protein: CASSLLGQGALTDTQYF

J gene: TRBJ1-5
V gene: TRBV19
clone size: NA
D gene: NA
CDR3 DNA: TGTGCCAGTAATCTCCGGGTTGCGAGTCAGCCCCAGCATTTT
CDR3 protein: CASNLRVASQPQHF

J gene: TRBJ2-7
V gene: TRBV21-1
clone size: NA
D gene: NA
CDR3 DNA: TGTGCCAGCAGCACATCCAGGCGTACCTCCTACGAGCAGTACTTC
CDR3 protein: CASSTSRRTSYEQYF

J gene: TRBJ1-1
V gene: TRBV3-1/TRBV3-2
clone size: NA
D gene: TRBD1
CDR3 DNA: TGTGCCAGCAGCCAACAGGGGGCCGACACTGAAGCTTTCTTT
CDR3 protein: CASSQQGADTEAFF

J gene: TRBJ2-4
V gene: TRBV19
clone size: NA
D gene: NA
CDR3 DNA: TGTGCCAGTAGTGACGGACAGCTAGCCAAAAACATTCAGTACTTC
CDR3 protein: CASSDGQLAKNIQYF

J gene: TRBJ1-6
V gene: TRBV28
clone size: NA
D gene: NA
CDR3 DNA: TGTGCCAGCAGTTTCCCAAACAGGGATGATTCACCCCTCCACTTT
CDR3 protein: CASSFPNRDDSPLHF

J gene: TRBJ1-4
V gene: TRBV28
clone size: NA
D gene: TRBD1
CDR3 DNA: TGTGCCAGCAGTCCGTGGACAGGGGGCGCTTCTAATGAAAAACTGTTTTTT
CDR3 protein: CASSPWTGGASNEKLFF

J gene: TRBJ1-2
V gene: TRBV6-1
clone size: NA
D gene: NA
CDR3 DNA: TGTGCCAGCAGTGAAGCGCCGCCTCACATCAGGTTGGACTATGGCTACACCTTC
CDR3 protein: CASSEAPPHIRLDYGYTF

J gene: TRBJ2-1
V gene: TRBV28
clone size: NA
D gene: TRBD2
CDR3 DNA: TGTGCCAGCAGTTTAGCGGGAGAGTTGCATGAGCAGTTCTTC
CDR3 protein: CASSLAGELHEQFF

J gene: TRBJ1-1
V gene: TRBV29-1
clone size: once
D gene: TRBD1
CDR3 DNA: TGCAGCGTGGGGACAGGGGCCGTCGATGAAGCTTTCTTT
CDR3 protein: CSVGTGAVDEAFF

J gene: TRBJ2-2
V gene: TRBV5-1
clone size: NA
D gene: TRBD1
CDR3 DNA: TGCGCCAGCACCTCCTACGGACAGGGGTCCACCGGGGAGCTGTTTTTT
CDR3 protein: CASTSYGQGSTGELFF

J gene: TRBJ2-3
V gene: TRBV11-3
clone size: NA
D gene: TRBD2
CDR3 DNA: TGTGCCAGCAGCCCCGTAGCGGGAGATACGCAGTATTTT
CDR3 protein: CASSPVAGDTQYF

J gene: TRBJ2-1
V gene: TRBV7-9
clone size: NA
D gene: TRBD2
CDR3 DNA: TGTGCCAGCAGCTTTCCGGGAGGAACCTACAATGAGCAGTTCTTC
CDR3 protein: CASSFPGGTYNEQFF

J gene: TRBJ1-5
V gene: TRBV2
clone size: NA
D gene: NA
CDR3 DNA: TGTGCCAGCAACCGGGGAGGGGGACCCCAGCATTTT
CDR3 protein: CASNRGGGPQHF

J gene: TRBJ1-5
V gene: TRBV18
clone size: NA
D gene: NA
CDR3 DNA: TGTGCCAGCTCACGCTCGACAGATAGCAATCAGCCCCAGCATTTT
CDR3 protein: CASSRSTDSNQPQHF

J gene: TRBJ2-4
V gene: TRBV28
clone size: NA
D gene: TRBD1
CDR3 DNA: TGTGCCAGCAGTTTCAGGATACGGGACAGGGCCGACTTC
CDR3 protein: CASSFRIRDRADF

J gene: TRBJ2-1
V gene: TRBV5-1
clone size: NA
D gene: TRBD2
CDR3 DNA: TGTGCCAGCAGCTTGCAACCGGGACTAGCGGGAGCTGGCCCTGGGGAAGAGCAGTTCTTC
CDR3 protein: CASSLQPGLAGAGPGEEQFF

J gene: TRBJ1-5
V gene: TRBV6-2/TRBV6-3
clone size: NA
D gene: NA
CDR3 DNA: TGTGCCAGCAGTTGGCACGGCAATCAGCCCCAGCATTTT
CDR3 protein: CASSWHGNQPQHF

J gene: TRBJ1-6
V gene: TRBV7-2
clone size: NA
D gene: NA
CDR3 DNA: TGTGCCAGCAGCTTAGAGGGGTCTCGTTCACCCCTCCACTTT
CDR3 protein: CASSLEGSRSPLHF

J gene: TRBJ2-3
V gene: TRBV5-6
clone size: NA
D gene: NA
CDR3 DNA: TGTGCCAGCAGCTTACAAATCACAGATACGCAGTATTTT
CDR3 protein: CASSLQITDTQYF

J gene: TRBJ2-1
V gene: TRBV7-2
clone size: NA
D gene: TRBD2
CDR3 DNA: TGTGCCAGCAGCTTAGAAGGGACTAGGGGTGAGCAGTTCTTC
CDR3 protein: CASSLEGTRGEQFF

J gene: TRBJ1-1
V gene: TRBV15
clone size: NA
D gene: NA
CDR3 DNA: TGTGCCACCAGCAGAGATCAAAAAACTGAAGCTTTCTTT
CDR3 protein: CATSRDQKTEAFF

J gene: TRBJ2-1
V gene: TRBV29-1
clone size: once
D gene: TRBD1
CDR3 DNA: TGCACCTGCCAGGGAGGACAGGGGGCCGATGAGCAGTTCTTC
CDR3 protein: CTCQGGQGADEQFF

J gene: TRBJ1-5
V gene: TRBV28
clone size: few
D gene: NA
CDR3 DNA: TGTGCCAGCAGTTTCCGCGGCACAACCACCAATCAGCCCCAGCATTTT
CDR3 protein: CASSFRGTTTNQPQHF

J gene: TRBJ1-1
V gene: TRBV5-4
clone size: NA
D gene: NA
CDR3 DNA: TGTGCCAGCAGCTTGCCCGTCTGGGGGGGGGACACTGAAGCTTTCTTT
CDR3 protein: CASSLPVWGGDTEAFF

J gene: TRBJ2-6
V gene: TRBV7-2
clone size: few
D gene: NA
CDR3 DNA: TGTGCCAGCAAGCTGGTTGGGGCCAACGTCCTGACTTTC
CDR3 protein: CASKLVGANVLTF

J gene: TRBJ1-3
V gene: TRBV6-6
clone size: NA
D gene: NA
CDR3 DNA: TGTGCCAGCATTGCAGGATCCGGAAACACCATATATTTT
CDR3 protein: CASIAGSGNTIYF

J gene: TRBJ1-2
V gene: TRBV28
clone size: few
D gene: TRBD1
CDR3 DNA: TGTGCCAGCAGCGGACAGGGGGCGCGAGATGGGAATAACTATGGCTACACCTTC
CDR3 protein: CASSGQGARDGNNYGYTF